What follows are 3 T cell receptor beta chains derived from one specimen sequenced in a study of CD8+ T cells in alopecia areata (dated by TCRdb to the late 2010s). In the paper's terms, the treatment or condition label means: oral pan-JAK inhibitor, 5-10 mg twice daily. The library was prepared using the immunoSEQ multiplex PCR assay. RNA was extracted from all samples and reverse transcribed into cDNA, which served as template for TCR sequencing. TCRdb re-hosts the immuneACCESS table, in-frame sequences only. Its copies lack some clones; in the studies checked, an unresolved V gene accounts for under half of them, and the cause for the rest is not known. The sample contains around 300,000 clones, about 60% of them found a single time. Clones ranked in the top ten supply about 0.93% of the sample. Material: CD4+ T cells sorted from blood, obtained around week 54, from a patient treated with tofacitinib. These receptors were collected from a human donor with alopecia areata.

The V and J genes are TRBV6-5 and TRBJ2-5; 10 nucleotides agree with TRBD1. There are 15 residues in the CDR3. J gave up 5 bases and V 0 bases, and 3 bases lay outside the gene matches. CDR1 and CDR2 from the germline V gene are MNHEY and SVGAGI. The CDR3 sequence: CASSYSRTGGETQYF. In DNA form, the CDR3 reads TGTGCCAGCAGTTACTCTAGGACAGGGGGTGAGACCCAGTACTTC.

This clone rates as medium-sized. The gene calls are TRBV7-9 and TRBJ1-2; D is ambiguous. Deletions cut 4 bases from V and 3 bases from J, with 9 bases between. CDR1 is SEHNR, CDR2 FQNEAQ, per germline (reference sequence). The CDR3 extends over 13 amino acids. The CDR3 coding sequence is TGTGCCAGCAGCTCCTGGGGTGACTATGGCTACACCTTC. Translated: CASSSWGDYGYTF.

The rearrangement joins TRBV5-4 to TRBJ1-2; D possibly corresponds to TRBD1 (6 bases). Germline V lookup: CDR1 SGHNT, CDR2 YYREEE (reference sequence). V was cut by 0 bases and J by 4 bases, with 13 bases left in between. The CDR3 consists of 15 residues. CDR3: CASSLAGGGFYGYTF. CDR3 bases: TGTGCCAGCAGCTTGGCCGGAGGGGGGTTCTATGGCTACACCTTC.